These 18 T cell receptor beta chains came from one sample sequenced in a study of neurological immune-mediated disorders. TCRdb reprocessed the 5' RACE reads with MiXCR, giving one entry per CDR3 protein. This table has 50,000 to 65,000 distinct CDR3 sequences, roughly 4.8% appearing once. Sequencing was performed on PBMCs. These receptors were collected from a woman aged 45-60 years with multiple sclerosis.

This clonotype was seen at least ten times. The J gene is TRBJ2-7, the V gene TRBV5-6, with D possibly called TRBD1 or TRBD2 (5 bases each). Looked up from germline, CDR1 is SGHDT and CDR2 is YYEEEE. The V end was cut by 0 bases, the J end by 3 bases, with 13 bases between. CDR3 length equals 15 residues. The CDR3 coding sequence is TGTGCCAGCAGCTTGGCCGGGGCAGGGCGCTACGAGCAGTACTTC. It specifies CASSLAGAGRYEQYF.

This chain links TRBV19 with TRBJ2-1; D is possibly TRBD2 (5 bases). This CDR3 has 11 amino acids. Between the trimmed V and J ends, which lost 3 bases and 9 bases, there was a span of 6 bases. Germline assignment: CDR1 LNHDA and CDR2 SQIVND (reference sequence). CDR3 nucleotide sequence: TGTGCCAGTAGTATGGGAGCTGAGCAGTTCTTC. This codes for CASSMGAEQFF. Filled out from reference TRBV19 and TRBJ2-1, the complete variable domain reads DGGITQSPKYLFRKEGQNVTLSCEQNLNHDAMYWYRQDPGQGLRLIYYSQIVNDFQKGDIAEGYSVSREKKESFPLTVTSAQKNPTAFYLCASSMGAEQFFGPGTRLTVL.

Worth noting for this clonotype: A read error is possible here, since a much larger clone lies one base away. The V gene is TRBV5-4, the J gene TRBJ2-5; 7 bases agree with TRBD2. The CDR3 spans 12 residues. In germline, CDR1 is SGHNT, CDR2 YYREEE (reference sequence). The CDR3 region has the DNA TGTGCCAGCAGCTCGACCGGGGGGACCCTGTACTTC. This encodes CASSSTGGTLYF.

A note on this clonotype: Given a much more abundant clone one base away, this may be a read error. The V and J genes are TRBV28 and TRBJ1-1; tentatively, D is TRBD1 (5 bases). Germline CDR1 and CDR2: MDHEN and SYDVKM. The CDR3 length is 11 residues. The CDR3 DNA sequence: TGTGTCAGCAGGGTGAACACTGAAGCTTTCTTT. It is translated as CVSRVNTEAFF.

This clonotype was counted ten times or more. This chain joins TRBV6-1 and TRBJ2-1; D remains ambiguous. Germline CDR1 reads MNHNS; CDR2 reads SASEGT. Trimming pared 6 bases from V and 2 bases from J, leaving 2 bases between. The CDR3 has 11 amino acids. CDR3 protein: CASRTYNEQFF. In DNA form, the CDR3 reads TGTGCCAGCAGGACCTACAATGAGCAGTTCTTC.

The sample holds many counts of this clonotype. The chain uses TRBV4-1 and TRBJ2-6, with D hard to call. The CDR3 extends over 15 amino acids. Germline V CDR1 and CDR2: MGHRA, YSYEKL. Between the trimmed V and J ends, which lost 2 bases and 2 bases, there was a span of 7 bases. The CDR3 nucleotides read TGCGCCAGCAGCCAAAATCTAGCTGGGGCCAACGTCCTGACTTTC. It codes for CASSQNLAGANVLTF.

The sample holds many counts of this clonotype. The chain couples TRBV25-1 to TRBJ2-3, with D perhaps given as TRBD1 or TRBD2 (5 bases each). The CDR3 is 11 amino acids. The germline V gene encodes CDR1 MGHDK and CDR2 SYGVNS. The V and J ends lost 6 bases and 5 bases respectively, with 6 bases between them. The CDR3 region has the DNA TGTGCCAGCAGGGGGGAAGATACGCAGTATTTT. It encodes CASRGEDTQYF.

This clonotype was seen at least ten times. This sequence joins TRBV20-1 and TRBJ2-3, with D possibly matching TRBD1 (5 bases). CDR3 length: 14 amino acids. The germline gives CDR1 DFQATT, CDR2 SNEGSKA (reference sequence). V was shortened by 4 bases and J by 1 base, with 12 bases between the two germline ends. Here the CDR3 reads CSAIRQPRTDTQYF. The CDR3 nucleotides read TGCAGTGCTATCCGACAGCCACGCACAGATACGCAGTATTTT.

This clonotype was seen ten or more times. This CDR3 reads CSGMTGKNIQYF. For the CDR3, the DNA is TGCAGCGGCATGACAGGGAAAAACATTCAGTACTTC. The chain recombines TRBV29-1 with TRBJ2-4, with 7 bases lining up with TRBD1. After removal of 7 bases from V and 4 bases from J, the junction contained 4 bases not matched to a gene. The CDR3 is made up of 12 amino acids. Germline lookup yields CDR1 SQVTM and CDR2 ANQGSEA. The variable domain in full, with the rest retrieved from reference TRBV29-1 and TRBJ2-4, is SAVISQKPSRDICQRGTSLTIQCQVDSQVTMMFWYRQQPGQSLTLIATANQGSEATYESGFVIDKFPISRPNLTFSTLTVSNMSPEDSSIYLCSGMTGKNIQYFGAGTRLSVL.

This clonotype was seen at least ten times. V gene TRBV7-2 combines with J gene TRBJ2-6, with TRBD2 as a possible D gene (5 bases). In germline, CDR1 is SGHTA, CDR2 FQGNSA. Trimming pared 2 bases from V and 0 bases from J, leaving 8 bases between. The CDR3 totals 16 residues. The CDR3 region is CASSLMAGSGANVLTF. The CDR3 coding sequence is TGTGCCAGCAGCTTAATGGCGGGCTCTGGGGCCAACGTCCTGACTTTC.

This clonotype was seen at least ten times. The rearrangement uses TRBV6-6 and TRBJ1-1, with D unclear. The V end lost 3 bases, the J end lost 8 bases, and 16 bases lay between the germline ends. The CDR3 totals 14 residues. Germline-derived CDR1 and CDR2 are MNHNY and SVGAGI (reference sequence). The CDR3 bases are TGTGCCAGCAGTTATCGGACGACGGGAGGGGAAGCTTTCTTT. Protein sequence: CASSYRTTGGEAFF.

This clonotype was counted a few times. This rearrangement joins TRBV5-5 to TRBJ2-7; D tentatively fits TRBD1 or TRBD2 (5 bases each). Germline CDR1 reads SGHKS; CDR2 reads YYEKEE (reference sequence). V was pared by 2 bases and J by 0 bases, with 15 bases between. The CDR3 spans 16 residues. The CDR3, as DNA: TGTGCCAGCAGCTTACTGGGGGAACCCACCTCCTACGAGCAGTACTTC. The encoded protein is CASSLLGEPTSYEQYF. The full variable domain, rest sourced from reference TRBV5-5 and TRBJ2-7, is DAGVTQSPTHLIKTRGQQVTLRCSPISGHKSVSWYQQVLGQGPQFIFQYYEKEERGRGNFPDRFSARQFPNYSSELNVNALLLGDSALYLCASSLLGEPTSYEQYFGPGTRLTVT.

The chain recombines TRBV6-4 with TRBJ2-2; 9 bases map to TRBD1. Germline trimming cut 8 bases from V and 4 bases from J; bases unmatched to any gene: 5. There are 14 residues in the CDR3. Germline V gives CDR1 MRHNA, CDR2 SNTAGT. The CDR3 is CASGGQGGTGELFF. The CDR3 DNA follows: TGTGCCAGCGGGGGACAGGGAGGCACCGGGGAGCTGTTTTTT.

This clonotype was recorded at least ten times. The chain uses TRBV11-2 and TRBJ2-4; D unclear. This CDR3 is built from 14 residues. Trimming cost V 1 base and J 8 bases, with 12 bases left between them. Germline V CDR1 and CDR2: SGHAT, FQNNGV. The CDR3 DNA reads TGTGCCAGCAGCTTAGCAGACGGTTCCTACATTCAGTACTTC. It translates to CASSLADGSYIQYF.

This clonotype has at least ten counts. An end of the junction differs from the germline gene, which may be a read error. The chain links TRBV20-1 to TRBJ1-6; 9 bases are shared with TRBD1. The CDR3 runs to 13 residues. Germline CDR1 is DFQATT and CDR2 is SNEGSKA (reference sequence). CDR3 DNA sequence: TGCAGTGCTGGAAGGGGACAGGGCTCACCCCTCAACTTT. Translation: CSAGRGQGSPLNF.

This clonotype was seen ten or more times. The chain links TRBV20-1 to TRBJ2-1; D may be TRBD2 (6 bases). The V and J ends lost 3 bases and 8 bases respectively, with 17 bases between them. The germline V gene has CDR1 DFQATT and CDR2 SNEGSKA (reference sequence). The CDR3 is 14 amino acids. The CDR3 loop reads CSARASGPLDEQFF. CDR3 DNA sequence: TGCAGTGCTAGGGCCAGCGGGCCTTTGGATGAGCAGTTCTTC.

At least ten counts were recorded for this clonotype. The rearrangement links TRBV5-6 to TRBJ2-1; 15 bases match TRBD2. The CDR3 has 18 residues. Losses at the gene ends were 6 bases for V and 9 bases for J; bases not matched to a gene: 16. Per the germline V gene, CDR1 is SGHDT and CDR2 is YYEEEE. Here the CDR3 reads CASTIRTSGGGPYGEQFF. The CDR3 nucleotides read TGTGCCAGCACCATAAGGACTAGCGGGGGGGGACCGTACGGTGAGCAGTTCTTC.

This clonotype was counted ten times or more. The J gene is TRBJ2-7, the V gene TRBV6-6, with 7 bases that match TRBD1. CDR1 MNHNY and CDR2 SVGAGI come from the germline V gene (reference sequence). Germline trimming cut 4 bases from V and 6 bases from J; bases unmatched to any gene: 6. This CDR3 contains 13 residues. This chain's CDR3 is CASSSDRVAEQYV. The CDR3 DNA reads TGTGCCAGCAGTTCCGACAGGGTAGCCGAGCAGTACGTC.